This TCR beta chain was observed in a study of Ad26.COV2.S vaccination and SARS-CoV-2 variants. Regarding treatment: about 20 received Ad26.COV2.S at low or high dose, single or two shots; roughly five received placebo; per-sample allocation not given. The samples were gathered on day 63 after the first injection of vaccine or placebo. The J segment lost 1 base and the V segment lost 6 bases, leaving 8 bases of the junction unmatched. Germline V gives CDR1 LNHDA, CDR2 SQIVND (reference sequence). The CDR3 spans 15 residues. The assay was immunoSEQ multiplex PCR, and TCRdb's table has in-frame clones only and misses some. The sample includes approximately 350,000 clones, about 80% of them seen just once.

Material: peripheral blood, obtained in a trial of Ad26.COV2.S vaccine versus placebo. V is TRBV19 and J is TRBJ1-1; 7 bases are a match to TRBD1. This receptor was identified in a person between 18 and 65 years old who received the Ad26.COV2.S COVID-19 vaccine or a placebo. CDR3 amino acids: CASRPSTGWNTEAFF. The DNA of the CDR3 is TGTGCCAGTAGGCCATCGACAGGGTGGAACACTGAAGCTTTCTTT.